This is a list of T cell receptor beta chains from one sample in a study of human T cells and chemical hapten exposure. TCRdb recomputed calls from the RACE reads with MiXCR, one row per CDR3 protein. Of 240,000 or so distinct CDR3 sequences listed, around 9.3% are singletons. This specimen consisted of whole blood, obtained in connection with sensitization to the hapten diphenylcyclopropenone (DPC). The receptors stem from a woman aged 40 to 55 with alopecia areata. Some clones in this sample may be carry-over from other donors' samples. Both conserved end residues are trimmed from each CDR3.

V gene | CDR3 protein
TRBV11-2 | ASSPWTGSTDTQY
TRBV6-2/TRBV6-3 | ASSYLRTDYSNQPQH
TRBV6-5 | ASKPQGATNEKLF
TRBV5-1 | ASSPTTQGRSTEAF
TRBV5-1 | ASSLGQGAETQY
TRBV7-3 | ASSPTGADTQY
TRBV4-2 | ASSHGSALVLSTDTQY
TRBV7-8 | ASSLAGSYSNQPQH
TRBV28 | ASSLWSVSYEQY
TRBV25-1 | ASSGLAGGAYNEQF
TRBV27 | ASSPRAGAGYNEQF
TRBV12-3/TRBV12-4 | ASSPPGFEETQY
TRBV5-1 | ASSPGAVSNQPQH
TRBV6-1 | ASSERRGKNTEAF
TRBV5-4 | ASSPDRESGYT
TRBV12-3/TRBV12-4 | ASSRGSGSNNEQF
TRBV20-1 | SAGGRKLF
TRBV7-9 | ASSLFQEGRGEQY
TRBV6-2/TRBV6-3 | ASSYSGQGPGTQY
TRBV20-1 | SAGSDRETQY
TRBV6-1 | ASSARTGRYTDTQY
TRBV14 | ASSQEGPGEQY
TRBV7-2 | ASGTLTAGGELF
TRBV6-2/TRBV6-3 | ASRDGTSGDKQF
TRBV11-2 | ASSPQGVAINIQY
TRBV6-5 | ASSKRRLASGSPQY
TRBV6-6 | ASSYGGTANQPQH
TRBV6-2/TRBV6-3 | ASSATSGRPTDTQY